This TCR beta chain was recovered during a study of PD-1 blockade in classical Hodgkin lymphoma. This clone is a singleton in its sample. Per the germline V gene, CDR1 is MDHEN and CDR2 is SYDVKM. With 5 bases removed from V and 0 bases from J, the gap between germline ends came to 14 bases. The CDR3 spans 17 residues. Libraries were prepared by immunoSEQ multiplex PCR; TCRdb keeps only in-frame clonotypes and omits some of them. The sample carries 90,000 to 95,000 clones, 85% to 90% recorded once. Following autologous stem cell transplantation, relapse occurred in every patient, and exposure to brentuximab vedotin varied.

This chain joins TRBV28 and TRBJ2-6; tentative D call: TRBD1 (5 bases). The receptor was isolated from a human donor with classical Hodgkin lymphoma. Sequencing used peripheral blood mononuclear cells (PBMCs), obtained before the second cycle of nivolumab. The CDR3 nucleotides are TGTGCCAGCAGTCGGACAATTGCCTCCTCTGGGGCCAACGTCCTGACTTTC. Translating it yields CASSRTIASSGANVLTF.